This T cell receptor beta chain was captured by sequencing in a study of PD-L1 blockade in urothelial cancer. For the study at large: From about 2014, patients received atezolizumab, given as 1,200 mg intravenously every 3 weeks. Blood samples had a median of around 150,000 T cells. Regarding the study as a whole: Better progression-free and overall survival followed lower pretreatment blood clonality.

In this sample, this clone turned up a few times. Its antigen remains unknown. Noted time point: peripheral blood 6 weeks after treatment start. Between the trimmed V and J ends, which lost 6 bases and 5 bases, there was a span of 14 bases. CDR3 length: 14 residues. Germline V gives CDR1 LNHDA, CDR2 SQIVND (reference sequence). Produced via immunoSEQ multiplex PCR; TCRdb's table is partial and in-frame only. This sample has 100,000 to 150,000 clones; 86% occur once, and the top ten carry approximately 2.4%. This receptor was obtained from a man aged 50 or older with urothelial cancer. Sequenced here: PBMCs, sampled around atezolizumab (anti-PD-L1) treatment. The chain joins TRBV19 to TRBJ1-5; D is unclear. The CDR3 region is CASSPIGPHQPQHF. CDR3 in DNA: TGTGCCAGTAGCCCGATTGGGCCTCATCAGCCCCAGCATTTT.